The clone carrying this T cell receptor (beta chain) was detected many times. Its antigen is unidentified. The data stem from a study of regulatory T cells in long-lasting Graves disease. Study-level information: Antithyroid drug exposure in newly diagnosed Graves' patients had lasted under 3 months. Findings of the study overall: There were preferences for TRBV28, TRBJ1-2 and TRBJ2-5 in persistent disease.

Time point of the sample: newly diagnosed GD, antithyroid drugs for less than 3 months. There was RNA extracted from PBMCs, and the TCR library was made from it. Peripheral blood, at nine milliliters, went into EDTA tubes. HTBI primers from iRepertoire and Arm-PCR of CDR3 regions yielded the TCR beta libraries. TCRdb analysed the multiplex PCR reads with MiXCR anew, one entry per CDR3 protein. The table has under 250,000 distinct CDR3 sequences, around 20% seen once. V trimming: 6 bases; J trimming: 3 bases; junction bases outside the gene matches: 6. The CDR3 spans 15 residues. The V call is TRBV12-3 or TRBV12-4, the J call TRBJ2-3; 10 nucleotides agree with TRBD1. The clonotype was recovered from a female donor with Graves disease. Sequences were derived from peripheral blood mononuclear cells (PBMCs), sampled at new diagnosis, from a patient treated with antithyroid drugs. CDR3 residues: CASSPSGQGTDTQYF. In DNA, the CDR3 is TGTGCCAGCAGCCCATCGGGACAGGGGACAGATACGCAGTATTTT.